This T cell receptor (beta chain) was sequenced during a study of T cell changes during pregnancy in multiple sclerosis. This CDR3 region has 12 residues. V was pared by 1 base and J by 3 bases, with 7 bases between. The germline V gene encodes CDR1 GTSNPN and CDR2 SVGIG (reference sequence). Assay used: immunoSEQ multiplex PCR; TCRdb lists only in-frame clones, some missing. The sample lists roughly 45,000 clones, just under 95% seen once, with roughly 3.8% in the top ten. The V call is TRBV30, the J call TRBJ2-7; D unclear. The sequences come from CD8+ T cells from peripheral blood mononuclear cells, collected after pregnancy. This clonotype was sampled from a female donor with multiple sclerosis, enrolled in a pregnancy study. CDR3 DNA: TGTGCCTGGAGTGACGAGAACTACGAGCAGTACTTC. Its protein is CAWSDENYEQYF.